The 28 T cell receptor beta chains below all came from one sample that was sequenced in a study of cytomegalovirus exposure and HLA in healthy donors. Sequencing was performed with immunoSEQ multiplex PCR; in TCRdb, only in-frame clones are kept and a portion is missing. Of approximately 65,000 clones listed, roughly 95% are singletons. Material: PBMCs. These receptors all come from a woman aged 18-30 years in good health and CMV-seropositive.

The V and J genes are TRBV4-2 and TRBJ2-1, with 8 bases lining up with TRBD2. The germline gives CDR1 LGHNA, CDR2 YNFKEQ. CDR3 length: 16 amino acids. Trimming cost V 0 bases and J 4 bases; bases outside gene matches: 5. CDR3 sequence: CASSQETAGAYNEQFF. The CDR3 nucleotides are TGTGCCAGCAGCCAAGAGACAGCGGGAGCGTACAATGAGCAGTTCTTC.

This clone was seen only once. The chain has TRBV5-1 and TRBJ1-1; D might be TRBD1 (6 bases). Germline CDR1 and CDR2: SGHRS and YFSETQ. CDR3 length: 14 amino acids. The germline V and J ends were trimmed by 4 bases and 2 bases, with 12 bases remaining between them. The CDR3 region is CASSLDSANTEAFF. CDR3 in DNA: TGCGCCAGCAGCCTGGACAGTGCAAACACTGAAGCTTTCTTT.

V gene TRBV6-5 combines with J gene TRBJ2-7, with 12 bases matching TRBD2. The CDR3 is 16 residues long. V was pared by 3 bases and J by 2 bases, with 5 bases of the junction left unmatched. Germline lookup yields CDR1 MNHEY and CDR2 SVGAGI. Written as DNA, the CDR3 is TGTGCCAGCAGTTATTCGACTAGCGGGGGCACCTACGAGCAGTACTTC. Encoded protein: CASSYSTSGGTYEQYF.

The chain combines TRBV6-6 with TRBJ2-1; D is undetermined. Germline lookup yields CDR1 MNHNY and CDR2 SVGAGI (reference sequence). V lost 0 bases and J 10 bases, leaving 10 bases between the germline ends. The CDR3 length is 13 residues. The chain's CDR3 is CASSYSENSEQFF. The DNA for the CDR3 is TGTGCCAGCAGTTACTCGGAAAATAGCGAGCAGTTCTTC.

The genes are TRBV5-1 and TRBJ2-7, with TRBD1 identical over 7 bases. Germline values: CDR1 SGHRS, CDR2 YFSETQ. After removal of 5 bases from V and 5 bases from J, the junction contained 7 bases not matched to a gene. The CDR3 loop spans 13 amino acids. CDR3 nucleotides: TGCGCCAGCAGTCACAGGGGTGCGGACGAGCAGTACTTC. Encoded protein: CASSHRGADEQYF.

This sequence joins TRBV6-4 and TRBJ1-2, with D possibly being TRBD1 (6 bases). From germline, CDR1 is MRHNA and CDR2 SNTAGT. The V end lost 10 bases, the J end lost 6 bases, and 18 bases lay between the germline ends. This CDR3 is 13 amino acids long. The DNA for the CDR3 is TGTGCCACTTCGGCAGGGACAAATAATGGCTACACCTTC. It is translated as CATSAGTNNGYTF.

The chain recombines TRBV29-1 with TRBJ2-5, with D unresolved. Germline lookup yields CDR1 SQVTM and CDR2 ANQGSEA. The CDR3 loop spans 12 amino acids. Deletions cut 4 bases from V and 2 bases from J, with 8 bases between. The CDR3 DNA is TGCAGCGTTGCTTACGGGCAAGAGACCCAGTACTTC. It specifies CSVAYGQETQYF.

The rearrangement links TRBV5-1 to TRBJ2-7; D uncertain. The CDR3 sequence is 14 residues long. The germline V and J ends were trimmed by 5 bases and 2 bases, with 14 bases remaining between them. Germline values: CDR1 SGHRS, CDR2 YFSETQ. CDR3 nucleotide sequence: TGCGCCAGCAGTCCTAGACCGCCGGCCTACGAGCAGTACTTC. It translates to CASSPRPPAYEQYF.

The chain couples TRBV29-1 to TRBJ1-1, with D possibly matching TRBD1 (6 bases). V was pared by 6 bases and J by 1 base, with 9 bases between. The germline gives CDR1 SQVTM, CDR2 ANQGSEA. The CDR3 is 12 residues long. CDR3 sequence: CSVATGNTEAFF. The CDR3 DNA is TGCAGCGTAGCGACAGGGAACACTGAAGCTTTCTTT.

The chain recombines TRBV5-5 with TRBJ2-7; D perhaps matches TRBD2 (6 bases). Germline V gene lookup returns CDR1 SGHKS and CDR2 YYEKEE (reference sequence). Trimming left V 5 bases short and J 6 bases short, with 15 bases between. The CDR3 is 13 residues long. CDR3 loop: CASRRDFLGEQYF. CDR3 sequence (DNA): TGTGCCAGCAGACGGGACTTCCTAGGCGAGCAGTACTTC.

On this clone itself: The junction differs from germline at one of its ends, possibly a read error. This rearrangement joins TRBV7-7 to TRBJ2-1, with 7 bases identical to TRBD1. Germline assignment: CDR1 SSHAT and CDR2 FNYEAQ (reference sequence). The CDR3 runs to 13 residues. CDR3 region: CASSLTGMDEQFF. CDR3 in DNA: TGTGCTAGCAGCTTGACAGGGATGGATGAGCAGTTCTTC. The full variable domain, in which reference TRBV7-7 and TRBJ2-1 provide the parts outside the CDR3, is GAGVSQSPRYKVTKRGQDVTLRCDPISSHATLYWYQQALGQGPEFLTYFNYEAQPDKSGLPSDRFSAERPEGSISTLTIQRTEQRDSAMYRCASSLTGMDEQFFGPGTRLTVL.

Written as DNA, the CDR3 is TGTGCCAGCAGCTCAGACAGAGGCTCTGGAGATACGCAGTATTTT. This sequence encodes CASSSDRGSGDTQYF. The chain uses TRBV5-4 and TRBJ2-3, with TRBD1 as a possible D gene (5 bases). This CDR3 is built from 15 residues. Germline V lookup: CDR1 SGHNT, CDR2 YYREEE (reference sequence). The germline V and J ends were trimmed by 3 bases and 5 bases, with 16 bases remaining between them.

V usage is TRBV7-9 and J usage is TRBJ1-2; no firm D call. The CDR3 consists of 15 residues. Germline V lookup: CDR1 SEHNR, CDR2 FQNEAQ (reference sequence). The germline V and J ends were trimmed by 5 bases and 8 bases, with 21 bases remaining between them. The CDR3 sequence is CASSLREILLWGYTF. In nucleotides, the CDR3 is TGTGCCAGCAGCCTCCGGGAGATCCTGCTATGGGGCTACACCTTC.

The chain employs TRBV19 and TRBJ2-2; 7 bases fit TRBD1. Germline CDR1 is LNHDA and CDR2 is SQIVND (reference sequence). Trimming took 6 bases from V and 6 from J; bases not matched to a gene: 16. The CDR3 has 17 amino acids. CDR3 sequence (DNA): TGTGCCAGTAGCAATTACCCGACAGGGATGTTCTCCGGGGAGCTGTTTTTT. This codes for CASSNYPTGMFSGELFF.

V gene TRBV7-3 combines with J gene TRBJ2-1, with 12 positions matching TRBD1. Trimming removed 5 bases from V and 6 bases from J; junction bases left unmatched: 5. The CDR3 runs to 15 residues. Per the germline V gene, CDR1 is SGHTA and CDR2 is FQGTGA. The CDR3 here is CASSPGQGARNEQFF. The CDR3 DNA follows: TGTGCCAGCAGCCCGGGACAGGGGGCACGCAATGAGCAGTTCTTC.

The chain combines TRBV30 with TRBJ2-5; 7 bases align to TRBD2. CDR3 size: 15 residues. Germline CDR1 GTSNPN, CDR2 SVGIG (reference sequence). J lost 5 bases, V lost 3 bases, and 12 bases had no gene match. CDR3 sequence (DNA): TGTGCCTGGAGCCGGCTAGCGGCCGTTGGGGAGACCCAGTACTTC. This gives the protein CAWSRLAAVGETQYF.

The chain is built from TRBV4-3 and TRBJ2-1, with 7 bases identical to TRBD2. The germline CDR1 and CDR2 sequences are LGHNA and YSLEER. The CDR3 has 15 amino acids. Losses at the gene ends were 1 base for V and 4 bases for J; bases not matched to a gene: 4. The CDR3 DNA is TGCGCCAGCAGCCAAGGGGCTAGCGGTTACAATGAGCAGTTCTTC. Residues: CASSQGASGYNEQFF.

The rearrangement links TRBV28 to TRBJ1-1; maybe TRBD1 (6 bases). V lost 6 bases and J 9 bases, leaving 23 bases between the germline ends. CDR1 and CDR2 (germline): MDHEN, SYDVKM. This CDR3 has 15 residues. CDR3 in amino acids: CASRYPTTTGNKAFF. For the CDR3, the DNA is TGTGCCAGCAGATATCCTACTACTACAGGGAACAAAGCTTTCTTT.

The V gene is TRBV23-1, the J gene TRBJ2-7; TRBD2 might be the D (6 bases). TRBV23-1 is designated an ORF whose function remains uncertain. The CDR3 is made up of 14 amino acids. V was trimmed by 4 bases and J by 4 bases, leaving 14 bases between them. CDR3 in DNA: TGCGCCAGCAGTCGGGGGACCGGGACTTACGAGCAGTACTTC. It codes for CASSRGTGTYEQYF.

The chain recombines TRBV27 with TRBJ1-3; D is ambiguous. Trimming removed 5 bases from V and 0 bases from J, with 8 bases in between. This CDR3 is 14 amino acids long. Germline V gives CDR1 MNHEY, CDR2 SMNVEV (reference sequence). The CDR3 DNA follows: TGTGCCAGCAGTCCCCGGAGCTCTGGAAACACCATATATTTT. The encoded protein is CASSPRSSGNTIYF.

This clone was observed a single time. The chain recombines TRBV6-1 with TRBJ2-7; TRBD1 matches 8 bases. The CDR3 contains 14 residues. V trimming: 5 bases; J trimming: 1 base; junction bases outside the gene matches: 4. Germline V gene data show CDR1 as MNHNS and CDR2 as SASEGT. CDR3 sequence (DNA): TGTGCCAGCAGTTTAGGACAGGGTTCCTACGAGCAGTACTTC. Its protein product is CASSLGQGSYEQYF.

This chain links TRBV7-6 with TRBJ2-1; 7 bases map to TRBD1. V trimming: 4 bases; J trimming: 1 base; junction bases outside the gene matches: 4. The CDR3 runs 15 residues. CDR1 and CDR2 from the germline V gene are SGHVS and FNYEAQ. In DNA form, the CDR3 reads TGTGCCAGCAGCTCTCCGACAGGGTCCTACAATGAGCAGTTCTTC. Translating it yields CASSSPTGSYNEQFF.

The chain employs TRBV25-1 and TRBJ2-3, with D tentatively TRBD1 (5 bases). This CDR3 is built from 14 residues. V was pared by 6 bases and J by 2 bases, with 12 bases between. The germline CDR1 and CDR2 sequences are MGHDK and SYGVNS. For the CDR3, the DNA is TGTGCCAGCAGCAGGGTTTCCGACACAGATACGCAGTATTTT. Translated: CASSRVSDTDTQYF.

The chain links TRBV19 to TRBJ1-5, with D possibly matching TRBD1 (5 bases). Germline loops: CDR1 LNHDA, CDR2 SQIVND (reference sequence). Between the trimmed V and J ends, which lost 5 bases and 5 bases, there was a span of 16 bases. CDR3 length: 15 residues. The CDR3 region has the DNA TGTGCCAGTAGTCGGGCAGGGATTGGCCATCAGCCCCAGCATTTT. Translating gives CASSRAGIGHQPQHF.

The chain uses TRBV7-3 and TRBJ2-1; 7 bases agree with TRBD1. Per germline, CDR1 SGHTA and CDR2 FQGTGA. The length of the CDR3 is 15 residues. V dropped 0 bases and J dropped 6; count of bases not matched to a gene: 5. CDR3 sequence (DNA): TGTGCCAGCAGCTTAACGCCGACAGGGCCCAATGAGCAGTTCTTC. This sequence encodes CASSLTPTGPNEQFF.

The chain employs TRBV28 and TRBJ2-7; weak D call: TRBD1 (6 bases). Germline CDR1 and CDR2: MDHEN and SYDVKM. The CDR3 sequence is 15 residues long. Trimming pared 4 bases from V and 2 bases from J, leaving 15 bases between. As DNA, the CDR3 is TGTGCCAGCAGTTCTCGGGACAAGTTGACCTACGAGCAGTACTTC. This encodes CASSSRDKLTYEQYF.

The chain joins TRBV7-9 to TRBJ2-3; weak D call: TRBD1 (5 bases). V was clipped by 5 bases and J by 2 bases, with 14 bases between them. CDR1 SEHNR and CDR2 FQNEAQ come from the germline V gene (reference sequence). The CDR3 is 15 amino acids. The CDR3 reads CASSPQGTATDTQYF. As DNA, the CDR3 is TGTGCCAGCAGCCCCCAGGGAACCGCCACAGATACGCAGTATTTT.

The chain joins TRBV4-2 to TRBJ2-1; D may be TRBD2 (6 bases). Germline CDR1 LGHNA, CDR2 YNFKEQ. The CDR3 is 17 amino acids. V lost 0 bases and J 6 bases, leaving 18 bases between the germline ends. The CDR3 DNA follows: TGTGCCAGCAGCCAAGATGGCGCCGGAGGGGTTGGCAATGAGCAGTTCTTC. This codes for CASSQDGAGGVGNEQFF.